The sequence of this T cell receptor (beta chain) was determined in a study of T cells in narcolepsy (dated by TCRdb to between 2017 and 2018). For context, the study as a whole: The study enrolled patients with narcolepsy type 1 or type 2 (NT1, NT2) together with healthy control donors. The study sought autoreactive T cells targeting hypocretin neuron self-antigens (hypocretin, TRIB2) in narcolepsy patients, using TCR Vbeta sequencing to track clonotypes in blood and CSF. Results the study describes overall, beyond this receptor: No sequences matching autoreactive T cell clones were contained in some blood memory CD4+ repertoires from patients and controls. According to the report, autoreactive clonotypes were detected serially in the blood of the same patients and of different patients, but not in healthy controls. Numbers of sequenced blood memory CD4+ clonotypes were comparable, averaging roughly 37,000 in patients and approximately 30,000 in controls. Plots that compared CSF and blood CD4+ T cell clonotypes from the same patient highlighted HCRT-specific and TRIB2-specific autoreactive clonotypes.

For TCR Vbeta sequencing, memory CD4+ T cells were sorted ex vivo from the peripheral blood of both healthy controls and narcolepsy patients. Libraries were made using the immunoSEQ multiplex PCR assay. This is the immuneACCESS table as TCRdb keeps it, with only in-frame sequences that have V and J called. A part of the clones is gone; compared with another copy, unresolved V genes explain less than half, and the rest is unexplained. The sample yields around 30,000 clones; 79% were counted once. Jointly, the top ten make up over 5% of the sample. Turning to this clone: Its antigen is not yet known. The sample holds no much larger clone one base away, and base qualities are not on file.

Looking up the germline V gene (reference sequence) yields CDR1 SGHNT and CDR2 YYREEE. Inclusive of the bounding cysteine and phenylalanine, the CDR3 is 15 residues long. The CDR3 DNA has 45 bases and is translated from base 1. From V the trimming removes 4 bases and from J it removes 5 bases, while the gene matches leave 8 bases of the junction unaccounted for. Specimen: memory (CD45RA-) CD4+ T cells from blood. The cell subset or site label on this specimen signifies: memory T cells sorted ex vivo from peripheral blood. This receptor chain uses TRBV5-4 and TRBJ2-7; 11 nucleotides in the junction match TRBD2. The sequence was collected from a human donor in good health. The DNA sequence follows: TGTGCCAGCAGCGAGATAGCGGGGGGGATTCACGAGCAGTACTTC. Its protein reads: CASSEIAGGIHEQYF.